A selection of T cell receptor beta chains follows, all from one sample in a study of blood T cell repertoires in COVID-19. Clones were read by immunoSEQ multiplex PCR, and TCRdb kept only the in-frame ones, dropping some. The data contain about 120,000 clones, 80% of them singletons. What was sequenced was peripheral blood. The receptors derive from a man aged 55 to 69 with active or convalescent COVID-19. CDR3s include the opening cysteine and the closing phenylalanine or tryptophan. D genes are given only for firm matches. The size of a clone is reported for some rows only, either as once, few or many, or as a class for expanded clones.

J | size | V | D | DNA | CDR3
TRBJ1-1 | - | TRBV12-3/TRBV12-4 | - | TGTGCCAGCAGTTGGGAGGGGAACACTGAAGCTTTCTTT | CASSWEGNTEAFF
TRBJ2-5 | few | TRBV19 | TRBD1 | TGTGCCAGTAGTATAGGGGACAGGGTGAGAGGAGAGACCCAGTACTTC | CASSIGDRVRGETQYF
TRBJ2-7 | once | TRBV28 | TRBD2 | TGTGCCAGCAACATTCGGGGAGGGGAGCAGTACTTC | CASNIRGGEQYF
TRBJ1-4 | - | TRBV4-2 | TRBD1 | TGTGCCAGCAGCCCCAGGAGAAATTCAGGGGGCAGATCAACTAATGAAAAACTGTTTTTT | CASSPRRNSGGRSTNEKLFF
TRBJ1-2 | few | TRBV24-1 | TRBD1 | TGTGCCACCAGTATGTCAGGGGGCTTAAACTATGGCTACACCTTC | CATSMSGGLNYGYTF
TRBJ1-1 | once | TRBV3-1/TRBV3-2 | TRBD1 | TGTGCCAGCAGCCCGGGGACAGGGGCGGGTGAAGCTTTCTTT | CASSPGTGAGEAFF
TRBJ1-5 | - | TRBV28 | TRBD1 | TGTGCCAGCAGTTTAGCCACAGGGGGCAGACAGCCCCAGCATTTT | CASSLATGGRQPQHF
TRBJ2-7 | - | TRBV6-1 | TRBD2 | TGTGCCAGCAGGGGCACTAGCGGGATTTCCTACGAGCAGTACTTC | CASRGTSGISYEQYF
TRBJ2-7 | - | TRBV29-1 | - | TGCAGCGTTGAAAACAGGGTAGACGAGCAGTACTTC | CSVENRVDEQYF
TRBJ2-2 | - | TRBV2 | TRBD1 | TGTGCCAGCAGTGGACAGGGCACCGGGGAGCTGTTTTTT | CASSGQGTGELFF
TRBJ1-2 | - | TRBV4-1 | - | TGCGCCAGCGGGGGGGGGTACTATGGCTACACCTTC | CASGGGYYGYTF
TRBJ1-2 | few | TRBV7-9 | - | TGTGCCAGCAGCTCCACGGGAGAAGCTAACTATGGCTACACCTTC | CASSSTGEANYGYTF
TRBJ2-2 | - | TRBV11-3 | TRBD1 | TGTGCCAGCAGCTCCATCAGGGGGCAAGGGGAGCTGTTTTTT | CASSSIRGQGELFF
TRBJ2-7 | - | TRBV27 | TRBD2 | TGTGCCAGCAGTTTCGTAGCGGGAGAACCGGGGCAGCAGTACTTC | CASSFVAGEPGQQYF
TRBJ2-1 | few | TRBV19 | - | TGTGCCAGTAACACAGGCGACTACAATGAGCAGTTCTTC | CASNTGDYNEQFF
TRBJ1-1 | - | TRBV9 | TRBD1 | TGTGCCAGCAGCCCGTCTTCGGACAGGCCCACTGAAGCTTTCTTT | CASSPSSDRPTEAFF
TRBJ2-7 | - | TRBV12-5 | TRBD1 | TGTGCTAGTGCTCGGACAGGGATCTCCTACGAGCAGTACTTC | CASARTGISYEQYF
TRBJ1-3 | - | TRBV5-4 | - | TGTGCCAGCAGCCCCGGCGGGGGGATTGGAAACACCATATATTTT | CASSPGGGIGNTIYF
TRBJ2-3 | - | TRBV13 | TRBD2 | TGTGCCAGCAGCTCGGGACTAGCGGGAGCCCGAGATACGCAGTATTTT | CASSSGLAGARDTQYF
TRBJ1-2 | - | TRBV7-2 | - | TGTGCCAGCAGTTTTAGGGGTGAGCCATATGGCTACACCTTC | CASSFRGEPYGYTF
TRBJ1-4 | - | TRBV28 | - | TGTGCCAGCACTGCCCTCATGGGGGGGGCTAATGAAAAACTGTTTTTT | CASTALMGGANEKLFF
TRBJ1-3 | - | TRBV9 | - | TGTGCCAGCAGCCAAGGGGCAGCTGGAAACACCATATATTTT | CASSQGAAGNTIYF
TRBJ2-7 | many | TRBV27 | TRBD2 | TGTGCCAGTCGGACTAGCGGGGGACCCTACGAGCAGTACTTC | CASRTSGGPYEQYF
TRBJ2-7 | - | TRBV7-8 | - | TGTGCCAGCAGCGTAGGTTGGGGTTTCAGGCCTCAGGGGTCGTTAAACGAGCAGTACTTC | CASSVGWGFRPQGSLNEQYF
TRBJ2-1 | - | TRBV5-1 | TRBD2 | TGCGCCAGCAGCTTGGTTCGGGCTAGCGGGAGAAATGAGCAGTTCTTC | CASSLVRASGRNEQFF
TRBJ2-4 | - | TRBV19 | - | TGTGCCAGTAGTGCCCGCGGGGCCGCGGACATTCAGTACTTC | CASSARGAADIQYF
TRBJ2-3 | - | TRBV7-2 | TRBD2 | TGTGCCAGCAGCTTAGTGGGGCTAGCGGGAAGCTGGGATACGCAGTATTTT | CASSLVGLAGSWDTQYF
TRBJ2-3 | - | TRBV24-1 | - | TGTGCCACCAGTGATTTTGATGTAGGAGCGATAGATACGCAGTATTTT | CATSDFDVGAIDTQYF
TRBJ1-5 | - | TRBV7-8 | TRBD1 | TGTGCCAGCAGCTCACGGACAGGTCCCGATAGCAATCAGCCCCAGCATTTT | CASSSRTGPDSNQPQHF
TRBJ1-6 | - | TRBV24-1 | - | TGTGCCACCCAGGAGGTGGGCAATTCACCCCTCCACTTT | CATQEVGNSPLHF
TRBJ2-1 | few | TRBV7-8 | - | TGTGCCAGCAGCTTAGGCTCGAGCTCCTACAATGAGCAGTTCTTC | CASSLGSSSYNEQFF
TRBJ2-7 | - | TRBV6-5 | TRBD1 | TGTGCCAGCAGTTACTCGGTCGCACAGGGGGCCTACGAGCAGTACTTC | CASSYSVAQGAYEQYF
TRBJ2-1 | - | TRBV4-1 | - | TGCGCCAGCTCCCAGGGGCAGCCCTCCCTGGAGCAGTTCTTC | CASSQGQPSLEQFF
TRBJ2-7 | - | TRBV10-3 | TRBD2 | TGTGCCATCAGTGGGGGACTAGCGGGAGGGCCTTACGAGCAGTACTTC | CAISGGLAGGPYEQYF
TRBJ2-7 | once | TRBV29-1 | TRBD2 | TGCAGCTTCGGGGGGTCCTACGAGCAGTACTTC | CSFGGSYEQYF